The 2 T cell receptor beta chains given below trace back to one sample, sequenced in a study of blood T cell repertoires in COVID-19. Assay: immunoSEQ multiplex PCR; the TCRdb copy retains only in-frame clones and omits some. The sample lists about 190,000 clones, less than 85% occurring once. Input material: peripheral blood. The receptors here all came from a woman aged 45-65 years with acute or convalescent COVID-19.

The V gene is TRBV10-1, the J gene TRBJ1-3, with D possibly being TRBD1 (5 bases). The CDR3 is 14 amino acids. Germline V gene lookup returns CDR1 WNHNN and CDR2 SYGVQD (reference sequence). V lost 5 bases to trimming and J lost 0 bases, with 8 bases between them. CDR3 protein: CASSPGFSGNTIYF. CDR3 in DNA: TGCGCCAGCAGTCCAGGGTTCTCTGGAAACACCATATATTTT.

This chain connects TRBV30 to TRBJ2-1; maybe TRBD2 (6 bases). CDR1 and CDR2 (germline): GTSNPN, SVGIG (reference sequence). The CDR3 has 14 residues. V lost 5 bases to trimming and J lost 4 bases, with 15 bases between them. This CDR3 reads CAWGGRRGYNEQFF. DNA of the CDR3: TGTGCCTGGGGTGGTAGGAGGGGTTACAATGAGCAGTTCTTC.